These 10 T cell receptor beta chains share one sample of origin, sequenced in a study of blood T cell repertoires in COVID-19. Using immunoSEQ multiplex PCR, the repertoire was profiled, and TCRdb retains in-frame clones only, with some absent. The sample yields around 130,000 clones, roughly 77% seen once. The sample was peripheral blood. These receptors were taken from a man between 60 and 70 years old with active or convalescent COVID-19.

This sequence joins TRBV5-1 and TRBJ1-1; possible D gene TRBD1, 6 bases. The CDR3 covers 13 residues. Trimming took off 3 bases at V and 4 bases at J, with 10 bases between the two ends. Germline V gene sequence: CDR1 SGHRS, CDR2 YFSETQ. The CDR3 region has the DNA TGCGCCAGCAGCTCGGGGGGCGCCACTGAAGCTTTCTTT. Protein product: CASSSGGATEAFF.

The CDR3 here is CASSLRGLLAAFNEQFF. The CDR3 DNA follows: TGTGCCAGCAGCTTGAGGGGACTCCTAGCGGCTTTCAATGAGCAGTTCTTC. V usage is TRBV5-6 and J usage is TRBJ2-1; 7 bases agree with TRBD2. The germline V gene encodes CDR1 SGHDT and CDR2 YYEEEE. The CDR3 length is 17 residues. With V trimmed by 1 base and J by 6 bases, 13 bases remained unmatched. Filled out from reference TRBV5-6 and TRBJ2-1, the complete variable domain reads DAGVTQSPTHLIKTRGQQVTLRCSPKSGHDTVSWYQQALGQGPQFIFQYYEEEERQRGNFPDRFSGHQFPNYSSELNVNALLLGDSALYLCASSLRGLLAAFNEQFFGPGTRLTVL.

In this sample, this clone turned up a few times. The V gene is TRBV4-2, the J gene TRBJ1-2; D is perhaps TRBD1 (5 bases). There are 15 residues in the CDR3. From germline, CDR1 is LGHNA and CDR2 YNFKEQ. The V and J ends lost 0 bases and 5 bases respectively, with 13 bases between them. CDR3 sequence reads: CASSQEKGFRYGYTF. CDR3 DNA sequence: TGTGCCAGCAGCCAAGAAAAGGGGTTTCGGTATGGCTACACCTTC.

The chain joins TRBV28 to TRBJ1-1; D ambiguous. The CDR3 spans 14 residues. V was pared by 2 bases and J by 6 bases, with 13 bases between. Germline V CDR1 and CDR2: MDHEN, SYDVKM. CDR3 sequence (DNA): TGTGCCAGCAGTTTACAACGCGGGGAGCCTGAAGCTTTCTTT. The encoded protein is CASSLQRGEPEAFF. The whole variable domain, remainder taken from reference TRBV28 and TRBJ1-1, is DVKVTQSSRYLVKRTGEKVFLECVQDMDHENMFWYRQDPGLGLRLIYFSYDVKMKEKGDIPEGYSVSREKKERFSLILESASTNQTSMYLCASSLQRGEPEAFFGQGTRLTVV.

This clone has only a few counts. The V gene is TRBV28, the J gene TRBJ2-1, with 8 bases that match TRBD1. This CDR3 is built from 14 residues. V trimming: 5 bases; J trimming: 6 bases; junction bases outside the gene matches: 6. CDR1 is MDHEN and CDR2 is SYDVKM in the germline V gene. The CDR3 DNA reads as TGTGCCAGCAGTCGCCCCGGGACAGGCAATGAGCAGTTCTTC. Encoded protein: CASSRPGTGNEQFF.

The CDR3 region is CASSPGQNYGYTF. In DNA, the CDR3 is TGTGCCAGCAGCCCGGGACAGAACTATGGCTACACCTTC. V and J are TRBV7-2 and TRBJ1-2, with 7 nucleotides matching TRBD1. The CDR3 totals 13 residues. The germline CDR1 and CDR2 sequences are SGHTA and FQGNSA. Trimming cost V 5 bases and J 2 bases; bases outside gene matches: 2.

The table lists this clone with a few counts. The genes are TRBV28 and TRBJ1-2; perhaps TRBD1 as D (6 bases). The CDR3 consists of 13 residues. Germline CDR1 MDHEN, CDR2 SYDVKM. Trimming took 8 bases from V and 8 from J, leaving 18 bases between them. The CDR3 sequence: CASCLQGLYGYTF. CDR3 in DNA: TGTGCCAGCTGCCTACAGGGTTTGTACGGCTACACCTTC.

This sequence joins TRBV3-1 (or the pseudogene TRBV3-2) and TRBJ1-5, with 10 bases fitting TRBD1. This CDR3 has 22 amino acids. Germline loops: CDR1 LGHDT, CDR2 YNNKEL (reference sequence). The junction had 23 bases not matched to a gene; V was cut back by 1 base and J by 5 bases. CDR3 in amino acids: CASSQGFSRDRGSGRNDQPQHF. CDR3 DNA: TGTGCCAGCAGCCAAGGGTTTTCGCGGGACAGGGGATCTGGTCGCAATGATCAGCCCCAGCATTTT.

The chain's CDR3 is CASSLGQGRGTGELFF. CDR3 coding DNA: TGTGCCAGCAGCCTGGGACAGGGAAGGGGCACCGGGGAGCTGTTTTTT. The rearrangement joins TRBV7-9 to TRBJ2-2; TRBD1 matches at 9 bases. The CDR3 contains 16 residues. From germline, CDR1 is SEHNR and CDR2 FQNEAQ (reference sequence). With V trimmed by 5 bases and J by 4 bases, 8 bases remained unmatched.

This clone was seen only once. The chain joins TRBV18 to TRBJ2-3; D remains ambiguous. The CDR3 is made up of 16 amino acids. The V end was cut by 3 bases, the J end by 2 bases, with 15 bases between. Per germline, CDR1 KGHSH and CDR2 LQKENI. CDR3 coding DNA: TGTGCCAGCTCACCCTTTCGAGCCACCCCCACAGATACGCAGTATTTT. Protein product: CASSPFRATPTDTQYF.